The entry that follows covers one TCR beta chain sequence. Its recognized antigen is unknown. Within one base of it there is no much larger clone, and no base qualities were kept. TCR cDNA was made using 5'RACE template switching, a step that added a universal primer site and unique molecular identifiers. Priming of cDNA synthesis was performed from both the TCR alpha and TCR beta constant segments. Library amplification used two PCR steps, and the second PCR step added sample barcodes and sequencing adapters. Sequencing of libraries was performed on Illumina HiSeq 2500 (2x100 bp) or NovaSeq (2x150 bp). As for how the authors treated the data: MIGEC was used to demultiplex reads and collapse the reads into UMI consensus sequences, and MiXCR was used for V(D)J alignment. Vaccine-responding clonotypes were defined with edgeR using replicate PBMC samples, requiring FDR below 0.01 and a log2 fold change above 5 up to day 15. Each bulk clonotype was labeled CD4 or CD8 based on which sequenced repertoire, CD4 or CD8, contained the clonotype at higher abundance. TCRdb reprocessing: public reads trimmed at Q25 with fastp, clones called with MiXCR, in-frame beta chains kept. When rows share a CDR3 protein, they turn into one entry using the most common DNA and genes. The V and J calls here are based on TCRdb, not the publication. Across this sample there are some 600,000 distinct CDR3 sequences, with approximately 13% seen only once. Together, the top ten hold approximately 15% of the sample.

The treatment or condition label corresponds to: live attenuated yellow fever vaccine strain. At each blood-draw timepoint, two biological replicates of bulk PBMCs were obtained. PBMCs were isolated from peripheral blood using a standard Ficoll-Paque protocol. TriZol was used to extract RNA from bulk PBMCs, from CD4 and CD8 fractions, and from dextramer-positive and dextramer-negative fractions. This entry is derived from a study of T cells after yellow fever vaccination (dated by TCRdb to between 2019 and 2020). For context, the study as a whole: Libraries from fractions with low cell numbers were prepared with the SMART-Seq v4 Ultra Low Input RNA kit. To follow T-cell clones before and after both primary and booster YFV17D yellow fever vaccination, bulk TCR alpha and beta repertoires underwent longitudinal sequencing. Two healthy male donors made up the cohort, one aged 18 to 29 years and the other aged 30 to 40 years. Bulk PBMC replicates and cell subsets were isolated from blood drawn at multiple timepoints before and after both primary and secondary immunization.

The germline V gene sets CDR1 to SGHDT and CDR2 to YYEEEE. From the cysteine through the phenylalanine, the CDR3 covers 13 amino acids. Only CDR3 DNA remains: 39 bases, in frame from the first base. V is clipped by 8 bases and J by 11 bases, and the sequence between their germline boundaries is 20 bases long. Overall study results and their limits: A small share of clonotypes occurred in both CD4 and CD8 compartments, likely arising from convergent recombination. Compared with the primary T-cell response, the secondary T-cell response was faster but weaker, reaching its peak on day 5 rather than on day 15. Most clones expanded after primary vaccination were re-detected after the booster (almost 98% of CD4 and about 88% of CD8), suggesting broad memory maintenance. Because the study included only a couple of donors, the extent to which the findings can be generalized is limited. Because abundant contaminating clonotypes from the bulk population could be contained in FACS-sorted repertoires, computational filtering was required.

The V gene is TRBV5-6 and the J gene is TRBJ2-1; the D gene is perhaps TRBD1 or TRBD2, as each covers 5 bases. The receptor was derived from a man under 40 who received the YFV17D yellow fever vaccine. Material: PBMCs, obtained on the day of the yellow fever booster vaccination. The bases are TGTGCCAGGAGCCCCGGACTGGGGGTAAAGCAGTTCTTC. It specifies CARSPGLGVKQFF. The entire variable domain, with the stretches around the CDR3 drawn from the reference TRBV5-6 and TRBJ2-1 proteins, is DAGVTQSPTHLIKTRGQQVTLRCSPKSGHDTVSWYQQALGQGPQFIFQYYEEEERQRGNFPDRFSGHQFPNYSSELNVNALLLGDSALYLCARSPGLGVKQFFGPGTRLTVL.